The rows below give T cell receptor beta chains drawn from one sample of a study of CD8+CD57+ T cells in acquired aplastic anemia. TCRdb re-called the reads through MiXCR, storing one row per CDR3 protein. The sample carries about 160,000 distinct CDR3 sequences, 71% recorded once. The sequenced sample was sorted CD4+, CD8+, or CD8+CD57+ T cells (not recorded which) from PBMCs. All receptors derive from a human donor with aplastic anemia. Each CDR3 is given with its conserved first and last residue.

v_call	j_call	cdr3_aa
TRBV20-1	TRBJ2-7	CSAFSSAISYNEQYF
TRBV5-1	TRBJ2-1	CASSLEGGQVNDEQFF
TRBV18	TRBJ2-7	CASSPPSRVPYEQYF
TRBV15	TRBJ2-5	CATSRDPQEGTQYF
TRBV5-1	TRBJ2-5	CASRSSQETQYF
TRBV19	TRBJ2-5	CASSMGQGWETQYF
TRBV5-1	TRBJ1-1	CASSRPGGTEAFF
TRBV12-3/TRBV12-4	TRBJ2-7	CASKGIGVMYEQYF
TRBV20-1	TRBJ1-2	CSADWTAGYTF
TRBV24-1	TRBJ2-3	CATSDQRLAASTDTQYF
TRBV2	TRBJ2-7	CASSPLGQASSYEQYF
TRBV9	TRBJ2-1	CASSARLAAYNEQFF
TRBV6-4	TRBJ1-5	CASSDGNQPQHF
TRBV10-1	TRBJ2-1	CASSEGLAGSSYNEQFF
TRBV7-3	TRBJ2-1	CASSLGYSGSYNEQFF